This TCR beta chain stems from a study of identical twins. Germline values: CDR1 SGHRS, CDR2 YFSETQ. The CDR3 extends over 14 amino acids. J was trimmed by 7 bases and V by 3 bases; bases with no gene match: 6. General observations from the study: Researchers reported excess low generation probability among twin-shared out-of-frame alpha sequences. There was more out-of-frame TCR alpha sharing in monozygotic twins than models estimated.

This clonotype occurred a few times. Its specificity is not known. MiXCR, run by TCRdb on the 5' RACE reads, gives a single entry per CDR3 protein. The repertoire holds around 280,000 distinct CDR3 sequences, with about 8.1% as singletons. The same data also contributed to another study, on yellow fever vaccine responses in identical twins.

The source of this sequence is a woman aged 18 to 35 in good health. Sequencing was done on a sample of memory (CD45RO+) T cells sorted from blood. The genes are TRBV5-1 and TRBJ1-2, with 10 bases aligning to TRBD1. CDR3 nucleotides: TGCGCCAGCAGCTACGGACAGGGGGATATTGGCTACACCTTC. Protein sequence: CASSYGQGDIGYTF.